This TCR beta chain is drawn from a study of CD8 T cells in ankylosing spondylitis. Findings of the study overall: In peripheral blood, disease-linked CD8+ clones occurred at relatively low frequencies. Clones linked to disease were reported to show significant enrichment in matched ankylosing spondylitis synovial fluid. Earlier authors reported some of these motif variants in reactive arthritis synovial fluid and blood. Characteristic, it appeared, of ankylosing spondylitis blood was a TCR beta motif of several highly homologous variants.

Notes on this clonotype: Its antigen is undetermined. The junction shows a germline mismatch at one end, possibly a read error.

TCRdb processed the 5' RACE reads anew with MiXCR; each CDR3 protein has one entry. The profile covers roughly 260,000 distinct CDR3 sequences, with about 20% appearing a single time and 7.5% to 9.5% taken by the ten largest. This CDR3 is 11 amino acids long. The TCR was taken from a male donor with ankylosing spondylitis or in good health (not recorded which). Sequenced sample: blood, either unsorted or a sorted T cell fraction (not recorded which). This chain uses TRBV12-3 or TRBV12-4 with TRBJ2-3, with D unresolved. CDR3 DNA: TGTACCAGCAGTACGACAGATACGCAGTATTTT. It specifies CTSSTTDTQYF.